The next 26 T cell receptor beta chains were all read from a single sample in a study of Graves' ophthalmopathy and Graves' hyperthyroidism. Amplifying from RNA transcripts, the study obtained TCR beta CDR3 regions. First-round RT-PCR employed HTBI primers, with a second-round multiplex PCR after it. TCRdb reanalysed the multiplex PCR reads using MiXCR and keeps one entry per CDR3 protein. The table shows 580,000 or so distinct CDR3 sequences, with under 45% occurring only once. Sequenced material: peripheral blood or thyroid tissue (not recorded which). The source is an adult man with Graves' hyperthyroidism.

J is TRBJ2-5 and V is TRBV29-1; no definite D call. Trimming shortened V by 0 bases and J by 7 bases, and 9 bases separated the two germline ends. CDR1 and CDR2 from the germline V gene are SQVTM and ANQGSEA. The CDR3 contains 12 residues. CDR3 sequence reads: CSVEDRAGTQYF. The CDR3 bases are TGCAGCGTTGAAGATCGGGCAGGGACCCAGTACTTC. The whole variable domain, remainder taken from reference TRBV29-1 and TRBJ2-5, is SAVISQKPSRDICQRGTSLTIQCQVDSQVTMMFWYRQQPGQSLTLIATANQGSEATYESGFVIDKFPISRPNLTFSTLTVSNMSPEDSSIYLCSVEDRAGTQYFGPGTRLLVL.

The chain is built from TRBV7-9 and TRBJ1-4; D not resolved. The ends were cut back, 6 bases at V and 10 bases at J, with 12 bases in the middle. Germline V gives CDR1 SEHNR, CDR2 FQNEAQ (reference sequence). The CDR3 has 12 amino acids. The CDR3 DNA reads as TGTGCCAGCAGGGCCGTGGAGGGAAAACTGTTTTTT. Protein sequence: CASRAVEGKLFF.

The rearrangement joins TRBV6-5 to TRBJ1-4; D may be TRBD1 (5 bases). Trimming shortened V by 6 bases and J by 10 bases, and 12 bases separated the two germline ends. Germline lookup yields CDR1 MNHEY and CDR2 SVGAGI. This CDR3 region has 12 residues. The CDR3 DNA reads TGTGCCAGCAGCTTAATGGGGGGAAAACTGTTTTTT. It is translated as CASSLMGGKLFF.

This clonotype was seen many times. The chain is built from TRBV2 and TRBJ1-5; D is unresolved. Trimming took 4 bases from V and 5 from J, leaving 6 bases between them. Germline loops: CDR1 SNHLY, CDR2 FYNNEI. The CDR3 is 12 residues long. CDR3 DNA sequence: TGTGCCAGCAGTGTGCATGATCAGCCCCAGCATTTT. It codes for CASSVHDQPQHF.

This clonotype was recorded many times. The V gene is TRBV12-3 or TRBV12-4, the J gene TRBJ1-4; the D gene is possibly TRBD1 (5 bases). CDR3 length: 15 residues. V dropped 2 bases and J dropped 7 bases, with 14 bases sitting between them. The CDR3 DNA is TGTGCCAGCAGTTTAAGTTGGGGCAGGAGTGAAAAACTGTTTTTT. Protein: CASSLSWGRSEKLFF.

This clonotype turned up a few times. The V gene is TRBV2, the J gene TRBJ2-5, with 12 positions matching TRBD2. The CDR3 contains 18 residues. Looked up from germline, CDR1 is SNHLY and CDR2 is FYNNEI. Germline trimming cut 5 bases from V and 4 bases from J; bases unmatched to any gene: 14. The CDR3 nucleotides are TGTGCCAGCAGTTTAGGGTTGCGACTAGCGGGGGTTCTAGAGACCCAGTACTTC. It codes for CASSLGLRLAGVLETQYF. Full variable domain (remainder filled in from reference TRBV2 and TRBJ2-5): EPEVTQTPSHQVTQMGQEVILRCVPISNHLYFYWYRQILGQKVEFLVSFYNNEISEKSEIFDDQFSVERPDGSNFTLKIRSTKLEDSAMYFCASSLGLRLAGVLETQYFGPGTRLLVL.

Many counts were recorded for this clonotype. This chain uses TRBV24-1 with TRBJ2-2; D possibly uses TRBD1 or TRBD2 (5 bases each). Deletions cut 3 bases from V and 3 bases from J, with 13 bases between. Germline V lookup: CDR1 KGHDR, CDR2 SFDVKD. The CDR3 contains 16 residues. The DNA of the CDR3 is TGTGCCACCAGTGATGGTGGGACGGCCGACACCGGGGAGCTGTTTTTT. Translating it yields CATSDGGTADTGELFF.

This chain uses TRBV24-1 with TRBJ2-3; tentatively, D is TRBD2 (6 bases). With 0 bases removed from V and 5 bases from J, the gap between germline ends came to 8 bases. The CDR3 has 14 amino acids. Germline assignment: CDR1 KGHDR and CDR2 SFDVKD. The CDR3 bases are TGTGCCACCAGTGATTTGGGAGGGAAAGATACGCAGTATTTT. This gives the protein CATSDLGGKDTQYF.

The chain uses TRBV6-5 and TRBJ2-6; TRBD2 agrees at 9 bases. CDR1 and CDR2 from the germline V gene are MNHEY and SVGAGI. The CDR3 consists of 17 residues. V shed 2 bases and J 0 bases; nucleotides not matched to a gene: 2. CDR3 amino acids: CASSYLAGPSGANVLTF. The CDR3 DNA sequence: TGTGCCAGCAGTTACCTAGCGGGGCCCTCTGGGGCCAACGTCCTGACTTTC.

This clonotype showed up many times. The V call is TRBV5-5, the J call TRBJ2-7; TRBD1 is a possible D gene (5 bases). This CDR3 region has 15 residues. Germline CDR1 and CDR2: SGHKS and YYEKEE (reference sequence). Deletions cut 2 bases from V and 0 bases from J, with 12 bases between. The CDR3 region has the DNA TGTGCCAGCAGCTTCCCCGCAGGGCGCTCCTACGAGCAGTACTTC. Translating it yields CASSFPAGRSYEQYF. The variable domain in full, completed from reference TRBV5-5 and TRBJ2-7, reads DAGVTQSPTHLIKTRGQQVTLRCSPISGHKSVSWYQQVLGQGPQFIFQYYEKEERGRGNFPDRFSARQFPNYSSELNVNALLLGDSALYLCASSFPAGRSYEQYFGPGTRLTVT.

Of note for this clonotype: Just one base apart from a much larger clone, this may be a read error. This rearrangement joins TRBV20-1 to TRBJ2-5; TRBD1 aligns across 7 bases. Losses at the gene ends were 6 bases for V and 7 bases for J; bases not matched to a gene: 11. The CDR3 spans 13 residues. Germline CDR1 reads DFQATT; CDR2 reads SNEGSKA (reference sequence). CDR3 nucleotides: TGCAGTGCCCCCGACAGGGATTTTCGGACCCAGTACTTC. This codes for CSAPDRDFRTQYF.

This sequence joins TRBV20-1 and TRBJ2-3, with TRBD2 matching over 8 bases. The CDR3 sequence is 15 residues long. With 0 bases clipped from V and 3 bases from J, the junction kept 5 bases outside the gene matches. Germline lookup yields CDR1 DFQATT and CDR2 SNEGSKA (reference sequence). CDR3 amino acids: CSARDGGGRTDTQYF. The DNA for the CDR3 is TGCAGTGCTAGAGATGGCGGCGGGAGGACAGATACGCAGTATTTT.

The rearrangement links TRBV7-9 to TRBJ2-3; unclear D gene. CDR3 length: 13 amino acids. From germline, CDR1 is SEHNR and CDR2 FQNEAQ (reference sequence). The germline V and J ends were trimmed by 1 base and 5 bases, with 7 bases remaining between them. CDR3 amino acids: CASSLVLGDTQYF. DNA of the CDR3: TGTGCCAGCAGCTTAGTGTTGGGAGATACGCAGTATTTT.

This clonotype was counted ten times or more. V and J are TRBV4-1 and TRBJ2-5; possible D gene TRBD2, 5 bases. This CDR3 is 15 amino acids long. CDR1 is MGHRA, CDR2 YSYEKL, per germline. V was trimmed by 0 bases and J by 5 bases, leaving 13 bases between them. CDR3 amino acids: CASSQDRLGVETQYF. CDR3 nucleotides: TGCGCCAGCAGCCAAGATCGTCTGGGAGTGGAGACCCAGTACTTC.

Concerning this clonotype: Mismatch with germline at one junction end may stem from a read error. The rearrangement uses TRBV4-1 and TRBJ2-5, with D possibly being TRBD1 or TRBD2 (5 bases each). Germline CDR1 and CDR2: MGHRA and YSYEKL. The CDR3 loop spans 14 amino acids. This CDR3 reads CASSQLGVQETQYF. In DNA form, the CDR3 reads TGTGCCAGCAGCCAACTGGGGGTTCAAGAGACCCAGTACTTC.

The chain uses TRBV7-8 and TRBJ2-7; 9 bases are a match to TRBD2. The J call may be wrong; the DNA end is better matched by TRBJ2-5. The CDR3 length is 15 residues. Germline CDR1 reads SGHVS; CDR2 reads FQNEAQ. The CDR3 region has the DNA TGTGCCAGCGGCCGCCGGGGGCTAGCGGGGGAGACCCAGTACTTC. This encodes CASGRRGLAGETQYF.

As regards this clonotype: This may come from a read error, since a much larger clone is one base off. Since the CDR3 does not end with the conserved phenylalanine or tryptophan, this likely comes from a read error. J is TRBJ2-5 and V is TRBV29-1, with D possibly being TRBD1 or TRBD2 (5 bases each). The V and J ends lost 7 bases and 0 bases respectively, with 9 bases between them. This CDR3 has 12 residues. Germline V gene data show CDR1 as SQVTM and CDR2 as ANQGSEA. Here the CDR3 reads CSDGTNQETQYL. The CDR3 bases are TGCAGCGACGGGACGAACCAAGAGACCCAGTACCTC.

The table lists this clonotype with many counts. V gene TRBV5-5 combines with J gene TRBJ1-5; no reliable D call. V gave up 3 bases and J gave up 5 bases, with 15 bases separating them. The CDR3 totals 15 residues. The V gene's germline CDR1 is SGHKS and CDR2 YYEKEE (reference sequence). The DNA of the CDR3 is TGTGCCAGCAGCTCTCTCGGGCACCACGATCAGCCCCAGCATTTT. Translated, it gives CASSSLGHHDQPQHF.

The chain is built from TRBV19 and TRBJ2-2; D gene uncertain. Germline CDR1 reads LNHDA; CDR2 reads SQIVND (reference sequence). Trimming pared 4 bases from V and 6 bases from J, leaving 15 bases between. The CDR3 loop spans 15 amino acids. CDR3 protein: CASSTMTGLPGELFF. The CDR3 coding sequence is TGTGCCAGTAGTACGATGACGGGTCTGCCCGGGGAGCTGTTTTTT.

This clonotype was seen only a few times. V is TRBV28 and J is TRBJ2-5; TRBD1 agrees at 10 bases. CDR3 length: 19 amino acids. Germline V gene data show CDR1 as MDHEN and CDR2 as SYDVKM. V lost 6 bases and J lost 0; bases outside the gene matches: 16. The CDR3 spells CASSGTGTGDFLYQETQYF. In nucleotides, the CDR3 is TGTGCCAGCAGCGGGACCGGGACAGGGGATTTCCTTTACCAAGAGACCCAGTACTTC.

At least ten counts were recorded for this clonotype. The V call is TRBV6-5, the J call TRBJ2-7, with 7 bases identical to TRBD1. The germline gives CDR1 MNHEY, CDR2 SVGAGI. The CDR3 has 13 residues. With 5 bases clipped from V and 2 bases from J, the junction kept 3 bases outside the gene matches. CDR3 sequence: CASSTGTAYEQYF. In nucleotides, the CDR3 is TGTGCCAGCAGTACGGGGACAGCCTACGAGCAGTACTTC.

In its sample, this clonotype was seen many times. This chain joins TRBV2 and TRBJ2-5; TRBD1 might be the D (5 bases). Trimming took 1 base from V and 2 from J, leaving 11 bases between them. Germline lookup yields CDR1 SNHLY and CDR2 FYNNEI. The length of the CDR3 is 15 residues. The CDR3 bases are TGTGCCAGCAGTGAAGAGGGGATGAGGCAAGAGACCCAGTACTTC. It specifies CASSEEGMRQETQYF.

The rearrangement uses TRBV5-1 and TRBJ2-7, with 13 bases aligning to TRBD2. This CDR3 comprises 17 residues. The germline V gene has CDR1 SGHRS and CDR2 YFSETQ. With V trimmed by 0 bases and J by 4 bases, 7 bases remained unmatched. The CDR3 spells CASSLAGTSGTYYEQYF. Written as DNA, the CDR3 is TGCGCCAGCAGCTTGGCTGGGACTAGCGGGACCTATTACGAGCAGTACTTC.

The chain couples TRBV7-8 to TRBJ1-2, with D perhaps TRBD1 (6 bases). This CDR3 has 13 amino acids. The V gene lost 7 bases and the J gene lost 3 bases, with 12 bases spanning the gap. Germline loops: CDR1 SGHVS, CDR2 FQNEAQ. This chain's CDR3 is CASKGDKDYGYTF. CDR3 nucleotides: TGTGCCAGCAAGGGGGATAAGGACTATGGCTACACCTTC.

The CDR3 is CASSPFVGLSLNEQYF. CDR3 nucleotides: TGTGCCAGCTCACCATTTGTCGGGCTGTCCTTAAACGAGCAGTACTTC. The gene calls are TRBV18 and TRBJ2-7; D not certain. This CDR3 has 16 residues. V lost 2 bases, J lost 5 bases, and 19 bases lay in between. The V gene's germline CDR1 is KGHSH and CDR2 LQKENI.

About this clonotype itself: Without the conserved terminal phenylalanine or tryptophan, this CDR3 likely stems from a read error. The limits of the CDR3 on the DNA are not certain, so only TCRdb's listed CDR3 is given. CDR3 loop: CASSDFQT. The chain carries TRBV2 and TRBJ2-7. In germline, CDR1 is SNHLY, CDR2 FYNNEI. The CDR3 totals 8 residues, both ends included.